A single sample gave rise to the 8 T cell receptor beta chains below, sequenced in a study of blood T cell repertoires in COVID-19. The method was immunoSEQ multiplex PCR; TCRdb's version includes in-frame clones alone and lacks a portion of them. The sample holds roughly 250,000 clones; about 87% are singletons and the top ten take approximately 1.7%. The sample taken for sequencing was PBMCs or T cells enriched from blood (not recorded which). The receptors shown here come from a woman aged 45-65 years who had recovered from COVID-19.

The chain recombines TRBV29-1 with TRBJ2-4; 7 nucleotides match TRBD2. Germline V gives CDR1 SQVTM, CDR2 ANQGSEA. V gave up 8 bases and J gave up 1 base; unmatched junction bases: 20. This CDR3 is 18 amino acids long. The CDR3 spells CSSIWTRSGSIAKNIQYF. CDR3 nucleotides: TGCAGCTCCATATGGACTAGGAGCGGCAGTATCGCCAAAAACATTCAGTACTTC.

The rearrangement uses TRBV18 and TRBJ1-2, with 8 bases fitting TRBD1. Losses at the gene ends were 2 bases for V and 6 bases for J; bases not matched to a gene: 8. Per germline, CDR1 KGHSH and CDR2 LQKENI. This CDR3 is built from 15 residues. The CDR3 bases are TGTGCCAGCTCACCAACTCTCCTGGACAGGGATGGCTACACCTTC. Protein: CASSPTLLDRDGYTF.

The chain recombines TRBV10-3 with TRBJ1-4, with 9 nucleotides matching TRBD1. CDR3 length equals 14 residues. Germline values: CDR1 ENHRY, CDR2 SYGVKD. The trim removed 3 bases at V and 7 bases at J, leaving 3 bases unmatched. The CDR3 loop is CAISDGTGSEKLFF. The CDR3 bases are TGTGCCATCAGTGACGGGACAGGGTCTGAAAAACTGTTTTTT.

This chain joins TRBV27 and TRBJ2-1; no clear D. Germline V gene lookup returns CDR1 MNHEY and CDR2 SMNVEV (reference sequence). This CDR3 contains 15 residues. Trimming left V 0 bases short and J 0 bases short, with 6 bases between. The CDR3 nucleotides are TGTGCCAGCAGTTTATCTATGAGCTCCTACAATGAGCAGTTCTTC. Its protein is CASSLSMSSYNEQFF.

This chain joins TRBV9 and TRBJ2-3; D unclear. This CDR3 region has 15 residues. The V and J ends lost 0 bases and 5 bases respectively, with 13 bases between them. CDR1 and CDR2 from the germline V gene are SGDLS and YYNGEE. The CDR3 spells CASSVGLRPIDTQYF. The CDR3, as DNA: TGTGCCAGCAGCGTAGGACTCCGGCCGATAGATACGCAGTATTTT. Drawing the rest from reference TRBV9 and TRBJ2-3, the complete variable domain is DSGVTQTPKHLITATGQRVTLRCSPRSGDLSVYWYQQSLDQGLQFLIQYYNGEERAKGNILERFSAQQFPDLHSELNLSSLELGDSALYFCASSVGLRPIDTQYFGPGTRLTVL.

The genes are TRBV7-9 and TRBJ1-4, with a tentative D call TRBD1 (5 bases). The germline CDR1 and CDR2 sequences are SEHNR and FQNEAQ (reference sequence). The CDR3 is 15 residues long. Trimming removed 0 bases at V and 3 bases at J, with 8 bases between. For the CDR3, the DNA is TGTGCCAGCAGCTTAGCTCAGGGTCCTAATGAAAAACTGTTTTTT. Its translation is CASSLAQGPNEKLFF.

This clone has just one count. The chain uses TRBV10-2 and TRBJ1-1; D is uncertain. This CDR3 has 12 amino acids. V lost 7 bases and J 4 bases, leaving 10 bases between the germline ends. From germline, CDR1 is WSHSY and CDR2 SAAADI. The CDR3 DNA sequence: TGCGCCAGCAATTCTAAGCTCACTGAAGCTTTCTTT. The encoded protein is CASNSKLTEAFF.

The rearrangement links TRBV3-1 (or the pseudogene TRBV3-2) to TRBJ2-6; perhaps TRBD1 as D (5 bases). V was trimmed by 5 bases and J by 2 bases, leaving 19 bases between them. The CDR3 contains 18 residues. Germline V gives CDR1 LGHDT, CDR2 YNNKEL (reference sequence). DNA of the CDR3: TGTGCCAGCAGCGGTAGACAGCGTCATCTCCCTGGGGCCAACGTCCTGACTTTC. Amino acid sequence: CASSGRQRHLPGANVLTF.